This T cell receptor beta chain was documented in a study of chemoradiotherapy in HPV16-positive cancers. Repeated repertoire sampling spanned the course of chemoradiotherapy. This CDR3 is built from 18 residues. Between the trimmed V and J ends, which lost 5 bases and 2 bases, there was a span of 23 bases. CDR1 is MGHDK and CDR2 is SYGVNS in the germline V gene. Using immunoSEQ multiplex PCR, the repertoire was profiled, and TCRdb retains in-frame clones only, with some absent. Of about 33,000 clones listed, about 85% were seen once; the top ten hold around 2.3%. The gene calls are TRBV25-1 and TRBJ2-3, with D hard to call. The sequences come from blood, collected from a patient who underwent chemoradiotherapy. The sequence was collected from a human donor with HPV-associated anogenital cancer. The CDR3 nucleotides are TGTGCCAGCAGTTACCCTGGGCCACATCAAATGTTCACAGATACGCAGTATTTT. Its translation is CASSYPGPHQMFTDTQYF.